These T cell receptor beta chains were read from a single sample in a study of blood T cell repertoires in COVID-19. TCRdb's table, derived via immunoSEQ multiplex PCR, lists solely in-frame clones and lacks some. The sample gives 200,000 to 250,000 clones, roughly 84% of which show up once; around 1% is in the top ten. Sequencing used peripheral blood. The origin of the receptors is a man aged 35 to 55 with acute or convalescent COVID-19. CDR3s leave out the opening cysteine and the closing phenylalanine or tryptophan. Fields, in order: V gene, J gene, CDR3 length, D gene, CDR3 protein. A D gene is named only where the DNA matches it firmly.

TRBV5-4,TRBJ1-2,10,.,ASTRQLDGYT
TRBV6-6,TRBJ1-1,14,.,ASSYPWGGQDTEAF
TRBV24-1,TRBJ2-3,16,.,ATSDPQAGGFRTDTQY
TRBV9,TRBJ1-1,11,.,ASSSSGGAKAF
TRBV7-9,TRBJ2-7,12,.,ASSLGLAPYEQY
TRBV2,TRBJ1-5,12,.,ASSVTGNNQPQH
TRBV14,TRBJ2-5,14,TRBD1,ASSQDLGRGQETQY
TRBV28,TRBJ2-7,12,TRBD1,ASSFGQGDYEQY
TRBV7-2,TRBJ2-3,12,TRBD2,ASIQTSGTDTQY
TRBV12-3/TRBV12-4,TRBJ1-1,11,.,ASSFGTITEAF
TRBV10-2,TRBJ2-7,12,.,ASRGLGSSYEQY